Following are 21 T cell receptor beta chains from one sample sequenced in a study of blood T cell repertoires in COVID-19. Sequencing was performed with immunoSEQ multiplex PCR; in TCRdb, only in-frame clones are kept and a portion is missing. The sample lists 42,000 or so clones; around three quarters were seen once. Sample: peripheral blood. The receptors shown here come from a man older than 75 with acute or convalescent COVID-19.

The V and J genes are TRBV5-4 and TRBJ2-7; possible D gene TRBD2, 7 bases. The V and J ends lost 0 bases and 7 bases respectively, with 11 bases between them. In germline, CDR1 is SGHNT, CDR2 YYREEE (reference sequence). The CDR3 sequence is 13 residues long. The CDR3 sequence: CASSLEGGEEQYF. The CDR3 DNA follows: TGTGCCAGCAGCTTGGAAGGGGGGGAAGAGCAGTACTTC.

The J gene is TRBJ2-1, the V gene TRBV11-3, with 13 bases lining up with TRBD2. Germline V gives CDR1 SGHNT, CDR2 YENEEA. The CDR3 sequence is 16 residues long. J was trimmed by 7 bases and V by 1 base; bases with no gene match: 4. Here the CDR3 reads CASSLGLAGGGNEQFF. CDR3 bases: TGTGCCAGCAGCTTAGGACTAGCGGGAGGAGGGAATGAGCAGTTCTTC.

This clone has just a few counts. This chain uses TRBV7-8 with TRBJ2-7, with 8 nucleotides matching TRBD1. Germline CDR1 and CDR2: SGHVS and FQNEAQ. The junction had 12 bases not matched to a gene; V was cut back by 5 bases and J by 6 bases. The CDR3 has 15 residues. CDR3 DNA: TGTGCCAGCAGCAAAGGGACAGGATGGGCTGGCGAGCAGTACTTC. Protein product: CASSKGTGWAGEQYF.

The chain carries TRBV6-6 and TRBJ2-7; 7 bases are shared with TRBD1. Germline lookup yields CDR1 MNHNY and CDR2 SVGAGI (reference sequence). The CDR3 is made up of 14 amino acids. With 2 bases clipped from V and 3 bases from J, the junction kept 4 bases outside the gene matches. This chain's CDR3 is CASSYTTGVYEQYF. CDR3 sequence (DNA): TGTGCCAGCAGTTACACTACAGGGGTCTACGAGCAGTACTTC.

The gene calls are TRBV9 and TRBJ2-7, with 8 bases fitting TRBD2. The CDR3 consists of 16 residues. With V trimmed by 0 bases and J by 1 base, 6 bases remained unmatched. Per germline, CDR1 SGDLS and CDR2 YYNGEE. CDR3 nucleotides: TGTGCCAGCAGCGTAGAGACTAGCGCCTCATCCTACGAGCAGTACTTC. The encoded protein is CASSVETSASSYEQYF.

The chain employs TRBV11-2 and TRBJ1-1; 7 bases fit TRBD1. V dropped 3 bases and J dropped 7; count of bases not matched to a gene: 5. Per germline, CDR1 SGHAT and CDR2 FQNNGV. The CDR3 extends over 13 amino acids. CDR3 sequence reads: CASSFTRQGEAFF. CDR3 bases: TGTGCCAGCAGCTTTACCAGACAGGGTGAAGCTTTCTTT.

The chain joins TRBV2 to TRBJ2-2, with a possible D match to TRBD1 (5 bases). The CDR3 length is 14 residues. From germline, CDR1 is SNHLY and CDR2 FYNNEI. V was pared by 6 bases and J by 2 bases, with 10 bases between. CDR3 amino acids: CASRVDKNTGELFF. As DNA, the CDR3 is TGTGCCAGCAGGGTGGACAAAAACACCGGGGAGCTGTTTTTT.

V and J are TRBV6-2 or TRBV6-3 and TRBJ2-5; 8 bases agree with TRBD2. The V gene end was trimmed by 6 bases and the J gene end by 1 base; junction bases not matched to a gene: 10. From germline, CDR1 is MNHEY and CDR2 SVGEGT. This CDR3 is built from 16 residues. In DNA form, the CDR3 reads TGTGCCAGCAGCCCTACTCCTAGCGGGCGCCAAGAGACCCAGTACTTC. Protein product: CASSPTPSGRQETQYF.

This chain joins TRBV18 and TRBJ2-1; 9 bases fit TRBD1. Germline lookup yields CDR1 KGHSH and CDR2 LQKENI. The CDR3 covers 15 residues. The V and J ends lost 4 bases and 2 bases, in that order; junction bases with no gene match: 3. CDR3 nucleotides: TGTGCCAGCTCACTTGGGACAGGGACCTACAATGAGCAGTTCTTC. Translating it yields CASSLGTGTYNEQFF.

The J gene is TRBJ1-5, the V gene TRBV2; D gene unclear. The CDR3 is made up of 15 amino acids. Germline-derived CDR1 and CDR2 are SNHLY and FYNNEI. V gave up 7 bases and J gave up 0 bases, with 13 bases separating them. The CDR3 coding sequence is TGTGCCAGCACGGCAGGTCTCTCTAGCAATCAGCCCCAGCATTTT. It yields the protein CASTAGLSSNQPQHF. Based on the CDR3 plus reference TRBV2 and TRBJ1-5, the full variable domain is EPEVTQTPSHQVTQMGQEVILRCVPISNHLYFYWYRQILGQKVEFLVSFYNNEISEKSEIFDDQFSVERPDGSNFTLKIRSTKLEDSAMYFCASTAGLSSNQPQHFGDGTRLSIL.

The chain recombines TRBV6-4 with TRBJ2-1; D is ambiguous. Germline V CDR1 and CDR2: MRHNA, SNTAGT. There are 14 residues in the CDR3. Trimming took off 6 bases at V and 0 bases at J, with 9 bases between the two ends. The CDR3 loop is CASSRSSSYNEQFF. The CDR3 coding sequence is TGTGCCAGCAGCAGGTCGAGCTCCTACAATGAGCAGTTCTTC.

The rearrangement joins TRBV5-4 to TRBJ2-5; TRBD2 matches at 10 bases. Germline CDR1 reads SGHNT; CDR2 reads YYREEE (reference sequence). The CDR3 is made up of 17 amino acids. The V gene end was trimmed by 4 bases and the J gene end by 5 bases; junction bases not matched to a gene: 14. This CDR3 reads CASSPSGGTTSRETQYF. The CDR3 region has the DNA TGTGCCAGCAGCCCTAGCGGGGGCACAACCTCGCGGGAGACCCAGTACTTC.

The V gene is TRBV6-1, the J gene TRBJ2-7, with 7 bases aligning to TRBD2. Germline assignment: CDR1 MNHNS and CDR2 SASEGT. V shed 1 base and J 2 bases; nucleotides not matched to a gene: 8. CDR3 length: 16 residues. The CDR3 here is CASSEGYAGVPYEQYF. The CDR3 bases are TGTGCCAGCAGTGAAGGGTATGCGGGAGTCCCCTACGAGCAGTACTTC.

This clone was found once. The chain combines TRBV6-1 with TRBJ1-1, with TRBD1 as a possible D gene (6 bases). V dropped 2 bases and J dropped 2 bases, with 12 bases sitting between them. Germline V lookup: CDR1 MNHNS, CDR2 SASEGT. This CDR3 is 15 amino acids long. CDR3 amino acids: CASSERGGSNTEAFF. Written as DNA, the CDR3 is TGTGCCAGCAGTGAAAGAGGGGGTTCAAACACTGAAGCTTTCTTT.

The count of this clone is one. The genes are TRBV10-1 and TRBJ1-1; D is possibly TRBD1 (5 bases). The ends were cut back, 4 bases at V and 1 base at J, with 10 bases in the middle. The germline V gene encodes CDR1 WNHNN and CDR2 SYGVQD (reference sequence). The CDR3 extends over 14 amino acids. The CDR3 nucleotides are TGCGCCAGCAGTGGGCCCAGGGAGAACACTGAAGCTTTCTTT. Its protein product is CASSGPRENTEAFF.

DNA for the CDR3: TGTGCCAGTAGTGCGGGACAGGGTGGTTACGAGCAGTACTTC. This sequence encodes CASSAGQGGYEQYF. The V and J genes are TRBV19 and TRBJ2-7; 9 nucleotides line up with TRBD1. With 5 bases clipped from V and 4 bases from J, the junction kept 6 bases outside the gene matches. Germline CDR1 LNHDA, CDR2 SQIVND (reference sequence). The CDR3 contains 14 residues.

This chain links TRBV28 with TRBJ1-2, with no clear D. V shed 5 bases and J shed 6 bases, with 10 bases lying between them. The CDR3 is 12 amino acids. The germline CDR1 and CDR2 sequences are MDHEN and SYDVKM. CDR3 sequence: CASSATTDGYTF. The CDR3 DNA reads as TGTGCCAGCAGTGCAACTACGGATGGCTACACCTTC.

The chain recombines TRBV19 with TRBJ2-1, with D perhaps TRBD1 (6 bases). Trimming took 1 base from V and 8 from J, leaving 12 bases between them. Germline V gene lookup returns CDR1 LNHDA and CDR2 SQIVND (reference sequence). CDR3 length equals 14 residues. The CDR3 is CASSIGQAPHEQFF. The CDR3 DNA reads TGTGCCAGTAGTATAGGACAGGCCCCCCATGAGCAGTTCTTC.

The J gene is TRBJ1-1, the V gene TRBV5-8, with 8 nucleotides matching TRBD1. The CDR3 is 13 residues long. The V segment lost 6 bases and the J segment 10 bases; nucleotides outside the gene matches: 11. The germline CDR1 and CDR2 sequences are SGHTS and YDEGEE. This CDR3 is CASIMQGAHAAFF. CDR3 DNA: TGTGCCAGCATCATGCAGGGGGCCCATGCAGCTTTCTTT.

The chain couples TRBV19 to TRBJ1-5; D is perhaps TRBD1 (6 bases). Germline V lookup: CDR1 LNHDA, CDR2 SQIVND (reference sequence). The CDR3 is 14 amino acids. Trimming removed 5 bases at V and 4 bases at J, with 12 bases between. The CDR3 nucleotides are TGTGCCAGTAGTGGCAGGGGTTATAATCAGCCCCAGCATTTT. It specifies CASSGRGYNQPQHF.

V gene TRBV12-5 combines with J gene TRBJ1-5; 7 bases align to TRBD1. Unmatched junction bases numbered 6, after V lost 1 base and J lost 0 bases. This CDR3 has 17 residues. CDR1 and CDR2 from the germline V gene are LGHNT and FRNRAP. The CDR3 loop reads CASGLAPGQTSNQPQHF. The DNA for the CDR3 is TGTGCTAGTGGTTTGGCCCCGGGACAGACTAGCAATCAGCCCCAGCATTTT.